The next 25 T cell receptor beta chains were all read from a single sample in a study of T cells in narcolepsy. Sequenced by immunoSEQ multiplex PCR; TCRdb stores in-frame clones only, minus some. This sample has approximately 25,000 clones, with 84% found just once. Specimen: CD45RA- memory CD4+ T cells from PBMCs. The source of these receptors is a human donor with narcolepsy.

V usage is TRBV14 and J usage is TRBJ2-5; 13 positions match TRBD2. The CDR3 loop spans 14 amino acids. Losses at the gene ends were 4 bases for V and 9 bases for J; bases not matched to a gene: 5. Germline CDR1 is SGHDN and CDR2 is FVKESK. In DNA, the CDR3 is TGTGCCAGCAGCCCCGGGACTAGCGGGATAGCCCAGTACTTC. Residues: CASSPGTSGIAQYF. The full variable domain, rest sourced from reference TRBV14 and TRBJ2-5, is EAGVTQFPSHSVIEKGQTVTLRCDPISGHDNLYWYRRVMGKEIKFLLHFVKESKQDESGMPNNRFLAERTGGTYSTLKVQPAELEDSGVYFCASSPGTSGIAQYFGPGTRLLVL.

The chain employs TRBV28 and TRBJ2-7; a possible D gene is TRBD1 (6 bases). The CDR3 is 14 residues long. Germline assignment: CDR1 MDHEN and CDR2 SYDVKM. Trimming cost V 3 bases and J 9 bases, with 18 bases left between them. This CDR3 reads CASSLGHRDTPQYF. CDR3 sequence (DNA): TGTGCCAGCAGTTTGGGCCACCGGGACACTCCGCAGTACTTC.

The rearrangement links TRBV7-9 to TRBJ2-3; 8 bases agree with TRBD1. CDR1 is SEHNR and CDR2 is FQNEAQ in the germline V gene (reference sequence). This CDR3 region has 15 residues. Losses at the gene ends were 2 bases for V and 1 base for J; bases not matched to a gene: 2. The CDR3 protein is CASSLQGARTDTQYF. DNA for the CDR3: TGTGCCAGCAGCTTACAGGGGGCGCGCACAGATACGCAGTATTTT. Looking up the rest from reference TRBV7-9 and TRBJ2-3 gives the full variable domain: DTGVSQNPRHKITKRGQNVTFRCDPISEHNRLYWYRQTLGQGPEFLTYFQNEAQLEKSRLLSDRFSAERPKGSFSTLEIQRTEQGDSAMYLCASSLQGARTDTQYFGPGTRLTVL.

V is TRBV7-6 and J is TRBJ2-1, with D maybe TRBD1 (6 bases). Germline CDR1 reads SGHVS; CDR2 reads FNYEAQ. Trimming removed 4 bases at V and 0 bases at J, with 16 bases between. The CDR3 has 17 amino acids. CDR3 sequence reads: CASSSPLRGTSYNEQFF. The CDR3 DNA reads TGTGCCAGCAGCTCCCCCTTAAGGGGGACCTCCTACAATGAGCAGTTCTTC.

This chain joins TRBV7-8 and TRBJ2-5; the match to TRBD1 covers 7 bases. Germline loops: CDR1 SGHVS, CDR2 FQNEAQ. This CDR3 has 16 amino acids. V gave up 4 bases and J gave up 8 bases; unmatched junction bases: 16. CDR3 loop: CASSYITGTASETQYF. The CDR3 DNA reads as TGTGCCAGCAGCTACATAACCGGGACAGCCTCCGAAACCCAGTACTTC. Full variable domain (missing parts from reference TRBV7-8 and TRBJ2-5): GAGVSQSPRYKVAKRGQDVALRCDPISGHVSLFWYQQALGQGPEFLTYFQNEAQLDKSGLPSDRFFAERPEGSVSTLKIQRTQQEDSAVYLCASSYITGTASETQYFGPGTRLLVL.

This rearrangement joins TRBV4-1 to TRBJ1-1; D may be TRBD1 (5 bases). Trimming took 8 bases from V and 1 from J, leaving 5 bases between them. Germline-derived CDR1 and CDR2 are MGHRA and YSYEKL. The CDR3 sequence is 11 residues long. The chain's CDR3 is CASQGNTEAFF. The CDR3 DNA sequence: TGCGCCAGCCAGGGGAACACTGAAGCTTTCTTT.

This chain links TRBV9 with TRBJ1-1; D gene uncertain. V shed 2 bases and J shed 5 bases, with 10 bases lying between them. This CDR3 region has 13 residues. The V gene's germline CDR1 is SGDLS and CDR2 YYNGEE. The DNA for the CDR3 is TGTGCCAGCAGCGTTAACCCTAAGACTGAAGCTTTCTTT. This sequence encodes CASSVNPKTEAFF.

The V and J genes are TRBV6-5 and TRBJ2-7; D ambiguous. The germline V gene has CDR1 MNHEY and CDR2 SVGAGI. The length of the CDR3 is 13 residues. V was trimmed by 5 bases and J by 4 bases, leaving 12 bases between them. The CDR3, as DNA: TGTGCCAGCAGTAGGGCAGACAAATACGAGCAGTACTTC. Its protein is CASSRADKYEQYF.

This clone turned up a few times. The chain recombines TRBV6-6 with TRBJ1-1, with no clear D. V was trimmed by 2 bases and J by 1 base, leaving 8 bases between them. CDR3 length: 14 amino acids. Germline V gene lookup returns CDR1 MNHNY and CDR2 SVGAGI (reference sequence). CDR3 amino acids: CASSYPDQNTEAFF. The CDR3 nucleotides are TGTGCCAGCAGTTACCCCGATCAGAACACTGAAGCTTTCTTT.

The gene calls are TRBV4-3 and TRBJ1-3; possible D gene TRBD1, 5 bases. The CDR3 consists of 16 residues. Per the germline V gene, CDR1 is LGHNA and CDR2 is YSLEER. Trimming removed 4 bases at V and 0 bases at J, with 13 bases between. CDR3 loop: CASSPRGGTSGNTIYF. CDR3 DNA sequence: TGCGCCAGCAGCCCCCGGGGGGGAACCTCTGGAAACACCATATATTTT.

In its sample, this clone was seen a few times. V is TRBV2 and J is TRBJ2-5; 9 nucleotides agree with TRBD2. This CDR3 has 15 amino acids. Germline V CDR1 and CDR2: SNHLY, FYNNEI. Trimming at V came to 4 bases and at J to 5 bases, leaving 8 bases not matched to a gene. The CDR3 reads CASSVSLAGRETQYF. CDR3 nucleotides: TGTGCCAGCAGTGTAAGCCTAGCGGGGAGGGAGACCCAGTACTTC.

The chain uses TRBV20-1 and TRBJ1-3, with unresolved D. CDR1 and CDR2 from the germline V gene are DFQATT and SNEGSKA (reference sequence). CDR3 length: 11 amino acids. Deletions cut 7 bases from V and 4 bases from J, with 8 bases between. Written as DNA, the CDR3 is TGCAGTGGAAAGCAGGGAAACACCATATATTTT. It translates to CSGKQGNTIYF.

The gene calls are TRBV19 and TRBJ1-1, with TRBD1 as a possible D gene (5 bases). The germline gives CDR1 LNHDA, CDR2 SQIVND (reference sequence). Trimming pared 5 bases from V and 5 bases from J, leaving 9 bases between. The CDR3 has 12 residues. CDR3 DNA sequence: TGTGCCAGTAGTGCAGGGAGGACTGAAGCTTTCTTT. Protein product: CASSAGRTEAFF.

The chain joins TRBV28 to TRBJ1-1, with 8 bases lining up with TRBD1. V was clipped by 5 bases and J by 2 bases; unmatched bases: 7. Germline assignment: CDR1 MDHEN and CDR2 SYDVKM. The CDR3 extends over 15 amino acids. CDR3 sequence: CASSLYRGANTEAFF. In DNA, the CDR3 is TGTGCCAGCAGTCTATACAGGGGGGCTAACACTGAAGCTTTCTTT.

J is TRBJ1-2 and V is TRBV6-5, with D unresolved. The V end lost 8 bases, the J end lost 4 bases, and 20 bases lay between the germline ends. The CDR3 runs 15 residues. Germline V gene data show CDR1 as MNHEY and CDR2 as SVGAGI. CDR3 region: CASLGITPERYGYTF. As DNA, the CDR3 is TGTGCCAGCCTAGGAATAACCCCGGAGCGCTATGGCTACACCTTC.

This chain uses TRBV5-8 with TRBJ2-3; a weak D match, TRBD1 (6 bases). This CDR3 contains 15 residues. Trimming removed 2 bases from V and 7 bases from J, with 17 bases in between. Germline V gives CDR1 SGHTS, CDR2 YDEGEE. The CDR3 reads CASSFGTAGVNTQYF. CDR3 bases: TGTGCCAGCAGCTTCGGGACCGCAGGGGTAAATACGCAGTATTTT.

DNA of the CDR3: TGTGCCATCAGTGCGTTAGGGTCCCAGCACAATGAGCAGTTCTTC. Protein sequence: CAISALGSQHNEQFF. The V gene is TRBV10-3, the J gene TRBJ2-1; no clear D gene. This CDR3 region has 15 residues. The germline V gene has CDR1 ENHRY and CDR2 SYGVKD. Deletions cut 4 bases from V and 5 bases from J, with 15 bases between.

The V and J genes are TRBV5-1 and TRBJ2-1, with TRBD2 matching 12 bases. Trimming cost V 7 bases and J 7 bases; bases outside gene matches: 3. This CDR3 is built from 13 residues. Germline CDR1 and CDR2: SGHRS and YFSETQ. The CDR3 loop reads CASRLAGDNEQFF. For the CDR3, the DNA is TGCGCCAGCCGACTAGCGGGGGATAATGAGCAGTTCTTC.

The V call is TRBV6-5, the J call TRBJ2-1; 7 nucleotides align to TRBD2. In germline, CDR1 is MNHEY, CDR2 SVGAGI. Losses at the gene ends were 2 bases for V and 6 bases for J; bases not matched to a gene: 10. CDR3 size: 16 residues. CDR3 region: CASSYDSASGSNEQFF. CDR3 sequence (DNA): TGTGCCAGCAGTTACGATTCTGCTAGCGGAAGCAATGAGCAGTTCTTC.

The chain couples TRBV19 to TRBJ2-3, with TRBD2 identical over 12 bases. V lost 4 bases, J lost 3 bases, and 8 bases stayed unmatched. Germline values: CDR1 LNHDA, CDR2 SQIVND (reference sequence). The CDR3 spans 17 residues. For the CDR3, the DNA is TGTGCCAGTAGTACCCTATCGACTAGCGGGAGTACAGATACGCAGTATTTT. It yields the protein CASSTLSTSGSTDTQYF.

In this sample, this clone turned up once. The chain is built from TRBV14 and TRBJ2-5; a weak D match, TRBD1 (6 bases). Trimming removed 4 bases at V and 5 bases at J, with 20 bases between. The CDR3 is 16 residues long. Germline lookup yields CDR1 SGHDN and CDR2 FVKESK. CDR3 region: CASSLLVSGVRETQYF. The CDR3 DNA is TGTGCCAGCAGCCTCCTAGTATCAGGGGTCCGGGAGACCCAGTACTTC.

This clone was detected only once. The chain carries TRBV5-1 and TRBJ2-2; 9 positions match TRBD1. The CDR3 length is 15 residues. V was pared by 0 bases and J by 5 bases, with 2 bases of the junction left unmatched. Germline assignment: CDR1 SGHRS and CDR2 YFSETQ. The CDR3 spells CASSLEGQGTGELFF. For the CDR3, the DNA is TGCGCCAGCAGCTTGGAAGGACAGGGGACCGGGGAGCTGTTTTTT.

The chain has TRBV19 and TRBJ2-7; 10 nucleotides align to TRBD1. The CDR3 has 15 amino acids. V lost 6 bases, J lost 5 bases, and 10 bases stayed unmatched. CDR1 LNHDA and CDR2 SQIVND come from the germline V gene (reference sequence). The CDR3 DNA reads TGTGCCAGTAGACCGACAGGGGGCGGACTGAACGAGCAGTACTTC. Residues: CASRPTGGGLNEQYF. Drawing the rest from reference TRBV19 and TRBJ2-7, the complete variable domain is DGGITQSPKYLFRKEGQNVTLSCEQNLNHDAMYWYRQDPGQGLRLIYYSQIVNDFQKGDIAEGYSVSREKKESFPLTVTSAQKNPTAFYLCASRPTGGGLNEQYFGPGTRLTVT.

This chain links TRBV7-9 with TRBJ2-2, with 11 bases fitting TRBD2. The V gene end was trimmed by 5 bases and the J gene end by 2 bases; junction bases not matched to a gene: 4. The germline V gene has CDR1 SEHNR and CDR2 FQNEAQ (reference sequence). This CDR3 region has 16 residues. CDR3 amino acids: CASSAGLAVNTGELFF. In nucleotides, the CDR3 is TGTGCCAGCAGCGCGGGACTAGCGGTAAACACCGGGGAGCTGTTTTTT.

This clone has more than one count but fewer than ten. For the CDR3, the DNA is TGTGCCAGCAGTCTTGACAGGGACTACACCTTC. Translation gives CASSLDRDYTF. The chain couples TRBV6-1 to TRBJ1-2, with 7 nucleotides matching TRBD1. Per the germline V gene, CDR1 is MNHNS and CDR2 is SASEGT. The V segment lost 5 bases and the J segment 10 bases; nucleotides outside the gene matches: 4. The CDR3 spans 11 residues.